This TCR beta chain emerged from a study of cytomegalovirus exposure and HLA in healthy donors. Study at large: An early data release held about 85 million unique TCRs from HLA-typed donors.

About this clone: The target antigen is unknown.

13 Jbeta primers and 60 Vbeta primers were used for the PCR. Here immunoSEQ multiplex PCR was the method, and the copy in TCRdb shows in-frame clones only, minus some. The data contain about 190,000 clones, 75% to 90% of them seen just once; the ten biggest clones take up 1% to 1.5%. Study results and limitations: A later analysis found that most CMV-associated TCR beta chains appeared HLA-restricted. Other equally common chains were less clonally expanded than HLA-associated TCR beta chains, a later analysis showed.

V gave up 3 bases and J gave up 11 bases, with 13 bases separating them. The CDR3 is made up of 13 amino acids. From germline, CDR1 is MNHEY and CDR2 SMNVEV (reference sequence). The chain carries TRBV27 and TRBJ1-4, with D perhaps matching TRBD1 (5 bases). The sequenced sample consisted of PBMCs. The clonotype comes from a man aged 25-40 years in good health and CMV-seronegative. CDR3 sequence (DNA): TGTGCCAGCAGTTTCCAACCTAGGGGCAAACTGTTTTTT. Translating it yields CASSFQPRGKLFF.